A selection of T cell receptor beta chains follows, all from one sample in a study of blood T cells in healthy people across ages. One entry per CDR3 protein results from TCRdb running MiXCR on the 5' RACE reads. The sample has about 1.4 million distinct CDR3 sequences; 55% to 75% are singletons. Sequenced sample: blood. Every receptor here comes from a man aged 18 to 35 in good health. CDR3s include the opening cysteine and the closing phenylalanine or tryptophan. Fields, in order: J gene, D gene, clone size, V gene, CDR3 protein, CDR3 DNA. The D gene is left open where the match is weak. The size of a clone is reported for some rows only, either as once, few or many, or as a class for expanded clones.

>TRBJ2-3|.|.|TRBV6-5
CASSYLGRSTDTQYF
TGTGCCAGCAGTTACCTTGGACGAAGCACAGATACGCAGTATTTT
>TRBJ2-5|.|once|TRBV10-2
CASILNRDQETQYF
TGCGCCAGCATTCTCAACAGGGACCAAGAGACCCAGTACTTC
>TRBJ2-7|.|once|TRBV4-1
CASSHVPYYEQYF
TGCGCCAGCAGCCACGTCCCGTACTACGAGCAGTACTTC
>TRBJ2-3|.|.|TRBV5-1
CASSLVPIRGGTDTQYF
TGCGCCAGCAGCTTGGTTCCTATCCGGGGCGGCACAGATACGCAGTATTTT
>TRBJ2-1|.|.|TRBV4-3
CASSQDPAPSYNEQFF
TGCGCCAGCAGCCAAGACCCCGCACCCTCCTACAATGAACAGTTCTTC
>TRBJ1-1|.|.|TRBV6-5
CASSYSSQGEAFF
TGTGCCAGCAGTTACTCGTCGCAGGGGGAAGCTTTCTTT
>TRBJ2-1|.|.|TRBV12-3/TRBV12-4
CASQGGYQYNEQFF
TGTGCCAGCCAGGGGGGGTACCAATACAATGAGCAGTTCTTC
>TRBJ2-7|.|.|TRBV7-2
CASRASTYSYEQYF
TGTGCCAGCAGGGCGAGCACCTACTCCTACGAGCAGTACTTC
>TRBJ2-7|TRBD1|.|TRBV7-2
CASSIHRGGLSYEQYF
TGTGCCAGCAGCATCCATCGAGGGGGCTTGTCCTACGAGCAGTACTTC
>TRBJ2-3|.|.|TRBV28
CASSVDRRSTDTQYF
TGTGCCAGCAGTGTCGACAGGAGAAGCACAGATACGCAGTATTTT
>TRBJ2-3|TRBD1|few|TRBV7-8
CASRRRRTGGADTQYF
TGTGCCAGCAGACGTCGTCGGACAGGGGGCGCAGATACGCAGTATTTT
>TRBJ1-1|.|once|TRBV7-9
CASTQGETEAFF
TGTGCCAGCACCCAAGGAGAGACTGAAGCTTTCTTT
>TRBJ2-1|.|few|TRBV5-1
CASSLLERSEQFF
TGCGCCAGCAGCTTGTTGGAGCGGAGTGAGCAGTTCTTC
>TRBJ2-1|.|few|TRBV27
CASSQDAKRFF
TGTGCCAGCAGCCAAGACGCTAAGCGGTTCTTC
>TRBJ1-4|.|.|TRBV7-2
CASSPLLGEKLFF
TGTGCCAGCAGTCCACTCCTAGGTGAAAAACTGTTTTTT
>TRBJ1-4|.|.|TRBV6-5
CASSARDNEKLFF
TGTGCCAGCAGTGCCCGGGACAACGAAAAACTGTTTTTT